This TCR beta chain was documented in a study of read filtering for tumor transcriptome and immune sequencing. This clonotype appeared many times. The antigen is unknown. The library was built from approximately 400 ng RNA with molecular barcoded adaptors for alpha/delta and beta/gamma chains. MiXCR was run by TCRdb on the reads, yielding one entry per CDR3 protein. The sample has fewer than 150,000 distinct CDR3 sequences, roughly 13% seen once. Study observations and caveats: About four fifths of IR-seq clonotypes had a single read, yet these held approximately 3.7% of reads.

The clonotype comes from a donor over 35 with multiple myeloma. The sequenced material came from a population of CD138-negative cells sorted from bone marrow.

The CDR3 loop reads CSALGPKGQFF. DNA for the CDR3: TGCAGTGCTCTCGGGCCTAAAGGGCAGTTCTTC. The chain couples TRBV20-1 to TRBJ2-1; no reliable D call. The germline V and J ends were trimmed by 5 bases and 12 bases, with 14 bases remaining between them. The CDR3 is 11 amino acids. CDR1 and CDR2 from the germline V gene are DFQATT and SNEGSKA (reference sequence).